This T cell receptor beta chain was recorded in a study of control samples from healthy donors and cancer patients. The CDR3 is 13 residues long. V lost 6 bases and J 6 bases, leaving 13 bases between the germline ends. CDR1 and CDR2 from the germline V gene are SGHRS and YFSETQ. Some clones are missing from TCRdb's copy, which holds only in-frame ones; the method was immunoSEQ multiplex PCR. The sample records approximately 150,000 clones, approximately 96% being singletons. Sequenced: blood. The chain is built from TRBV5-1 and TRBJ2-1; D is ambiguous. The sequence came from a woman in her twenties or thirties in good health. CDR3 residues: CASNVLNGNEQFF. The CDR3 nucleotides read TGCGCCAGCAATGTGCTAAATGGCAATGAGCAGTTCTTC.